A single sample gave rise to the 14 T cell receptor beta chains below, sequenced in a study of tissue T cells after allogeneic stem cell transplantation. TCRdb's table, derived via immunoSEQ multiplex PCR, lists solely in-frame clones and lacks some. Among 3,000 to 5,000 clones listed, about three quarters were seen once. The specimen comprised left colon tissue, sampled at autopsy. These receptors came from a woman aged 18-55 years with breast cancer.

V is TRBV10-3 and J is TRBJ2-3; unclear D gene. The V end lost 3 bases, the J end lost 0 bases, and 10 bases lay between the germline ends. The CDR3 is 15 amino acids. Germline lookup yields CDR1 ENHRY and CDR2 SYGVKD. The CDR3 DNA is TGTGCCATCAGTGACGCGGCGGCCAGCACAGATACGCAGTATTTT. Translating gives CAISDAAASTDTQYF.

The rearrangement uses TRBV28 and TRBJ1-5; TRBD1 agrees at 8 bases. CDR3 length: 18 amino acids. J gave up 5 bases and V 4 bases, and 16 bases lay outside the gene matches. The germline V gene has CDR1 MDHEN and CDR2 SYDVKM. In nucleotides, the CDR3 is TGTGCCAGCAGTTCCGCCCATGACGGCGGACAGGGCGATCAGCCCCAGCATTTT. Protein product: CASSSAHDGGQGDQPQHF.

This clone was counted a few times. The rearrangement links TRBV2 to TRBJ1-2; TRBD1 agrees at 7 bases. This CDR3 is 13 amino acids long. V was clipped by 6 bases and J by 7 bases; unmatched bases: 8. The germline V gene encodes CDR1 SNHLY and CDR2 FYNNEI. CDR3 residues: CASSLDREIGYTF. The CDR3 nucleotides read TGTGCCAGCAGCTTAGACAGGGAAATTGGCTACACCTTC.

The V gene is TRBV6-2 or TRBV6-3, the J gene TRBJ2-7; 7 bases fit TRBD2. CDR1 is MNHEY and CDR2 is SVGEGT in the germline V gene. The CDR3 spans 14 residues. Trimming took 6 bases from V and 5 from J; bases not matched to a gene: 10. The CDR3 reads CASSTSGEVHEQYF. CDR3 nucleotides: TGTGCCAGCAGCACAAGCGGGGAGGTCCACGAGCAGTACTTC.

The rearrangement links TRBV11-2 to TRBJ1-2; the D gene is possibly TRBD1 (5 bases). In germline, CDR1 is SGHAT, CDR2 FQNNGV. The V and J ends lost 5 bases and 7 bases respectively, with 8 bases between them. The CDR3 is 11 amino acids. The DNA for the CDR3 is TGTGCCAGCAGCGGGGCGGCTGGCTACACCTTC. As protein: CASSGAAGYTF.

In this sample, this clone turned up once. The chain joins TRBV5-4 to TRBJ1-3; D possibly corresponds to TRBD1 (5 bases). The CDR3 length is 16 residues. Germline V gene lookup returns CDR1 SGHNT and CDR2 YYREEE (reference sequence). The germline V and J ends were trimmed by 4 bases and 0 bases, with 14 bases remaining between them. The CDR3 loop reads CASSKTGHLSGNTIYF. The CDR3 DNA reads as TGTGCCAGCAGCAAAACCGGACACCTCTCTGGAAACACCATATATTTT.

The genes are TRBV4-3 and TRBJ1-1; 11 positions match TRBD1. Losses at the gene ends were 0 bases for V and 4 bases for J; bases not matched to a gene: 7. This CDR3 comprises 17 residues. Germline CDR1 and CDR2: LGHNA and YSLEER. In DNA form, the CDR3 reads TGCGCCAGCAGCCAAGAGGGGGGGACAGGGGGAGGCACTGAAGCTTTCTTT. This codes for CASSQEGGTGGGTEAFF.

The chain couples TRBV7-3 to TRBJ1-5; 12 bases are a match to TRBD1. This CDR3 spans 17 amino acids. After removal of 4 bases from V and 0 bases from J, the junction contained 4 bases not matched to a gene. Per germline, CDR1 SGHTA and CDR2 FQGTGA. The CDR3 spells CASSSRDRGHSNQPQHF. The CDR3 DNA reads TGTGCCAGCAGCTCCCGGGACAGGGGGCATAGCAATCAGCCCCAGCATTTT. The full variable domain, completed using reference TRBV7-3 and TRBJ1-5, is GAGVSQTPSNKVTEKGKYVELRCDPISGHTALYWYRQSLGQGPEFLIYFQGTGAADDSGLPNDRFFAVRPEGSVSTLKIQRTERGDSAVYLCASSSRDRGHSNQPQHFGDGTRLSIL.

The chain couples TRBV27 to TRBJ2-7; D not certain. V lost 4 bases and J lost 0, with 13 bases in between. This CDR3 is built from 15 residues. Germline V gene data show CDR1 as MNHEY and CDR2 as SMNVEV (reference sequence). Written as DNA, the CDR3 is TGTGCCAGCAGTTCATGGGTACAACGCTCCTACGAGCAGTACTTC. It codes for CASSSWVQRSYEQYF.

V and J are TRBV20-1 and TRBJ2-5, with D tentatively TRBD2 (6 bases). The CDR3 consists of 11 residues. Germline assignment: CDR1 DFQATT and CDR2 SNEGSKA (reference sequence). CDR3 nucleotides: TGCACCTCGGAGGGCGGAGAGACCCAGTACTTC. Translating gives CTSEGGETQYF.

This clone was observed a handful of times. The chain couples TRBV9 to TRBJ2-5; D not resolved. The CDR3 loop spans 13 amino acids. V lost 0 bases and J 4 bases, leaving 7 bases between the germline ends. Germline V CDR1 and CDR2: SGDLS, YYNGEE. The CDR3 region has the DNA TGTGCCAGCAGCGTAGACGGGCCAGAGACCCAGTACTTC. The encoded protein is CASSVDGPETQYF.

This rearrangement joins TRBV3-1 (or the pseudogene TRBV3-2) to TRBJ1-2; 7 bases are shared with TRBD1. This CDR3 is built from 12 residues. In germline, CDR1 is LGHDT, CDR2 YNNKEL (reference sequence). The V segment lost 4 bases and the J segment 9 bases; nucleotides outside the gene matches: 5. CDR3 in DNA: TGTGCCAGCAGCCGGCGGGACAGACGCTACACCTTC. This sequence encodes CASSRRDRRYTF.

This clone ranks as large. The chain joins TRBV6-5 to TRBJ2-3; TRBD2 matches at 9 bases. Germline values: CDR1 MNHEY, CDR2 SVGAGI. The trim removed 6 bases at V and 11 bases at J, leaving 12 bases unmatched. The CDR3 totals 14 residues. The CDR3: CASRLLRLAGMQYF. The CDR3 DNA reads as TGTGCCAGCAGACTCCTCAGGCTAGCGGGGATGCAGTATTTT.

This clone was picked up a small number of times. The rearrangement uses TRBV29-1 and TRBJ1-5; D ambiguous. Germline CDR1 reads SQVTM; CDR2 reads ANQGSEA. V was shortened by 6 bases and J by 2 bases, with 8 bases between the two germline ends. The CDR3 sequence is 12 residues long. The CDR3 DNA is TGCAGCGTAAGGGAGGGCAATCAGCCCCAGCATTTT. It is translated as CSVREGNQPQHF.